The 10 T cell receptor beta chains below come from one sample, sequenced in a study of cytomegalovirus exposure and HLA in healthy donors. The primer mix had 60 Vbeta and 13 Jbeta primers. TCRdb's copy holds only in-frame clones and misses some; the assay was immunoSEQ multiplex PCR. In all, the sample yields over 100,000 clones. Sequencing was performed on PBMCs. These receptors were collected from a woman aged 40 to 49 in good health and CMV-seropositive.

The rearrangement joins TRBV28 to TRBJ2-7, with D possibly being TRBD2 (6 bases). This CDR3 contains 15 residues. CDR1 MDHEN and CDR2 SYDVKM come from the germline V gene. The V and J ends lost 6 bases and 2 bases respectively, with 17 bases between them. CDR3 residues: CASRVSSAPAYEQYF. The CDR3 DNA sequence: TGTGCCAGCAGAGTCTCTAGCGCCCCCGCCTACGAGCAGTACTTC. The whole variable domain, remainder taken from reference TRBV28 and TRBJ2-7, is DVKVTQSSRYLVKRTGEKVFLECVQDMDHENMFWYRQDPGLGLRLIYFSYDVKMKEKGDIPEGYSVSREKKERFSLILESASTNQTSMYLCASRVSSAPAYEQYFGPGTRLTVT.

This chain uses TRBV18 with TRBJ1-2; D not resolved. The V gene's germline CDR1 is KGHSH and CDR2 LQKENI. CDR3 size: 13 residues. V lost 3 bases and J 6 bases, leaving 11 bases between the germline ends. The DNA of the CDR3 is TGTGCCAGCTCACCCTTCGGGTCGAATGGCTACACCTTC. Protein sequence: CASSPFGSNGYTF.

The chain is built from TRBV5-1 and TRBJ2-5; D remains unclear. V was shortened by 2 bases and J by 1 base, with 6 bases between the two germline ends. This CDR3 region has 13 residues. CDR1 SGHRS and CDR2 YFSETQ come from the germline V gene. The CDR3 DNA follows: TGCGCCAGCAGCTTCGACATCCAAGAGACCCAGTACTTC. Translating gives CASSFDIQETQYF.

V usage is TRBV6-6 and J usage is TRBJ2-5, with 7 positions matching TRBD2. Trimming removed 6 bases from V and 11 bases from J; junction bases left unmatched: 9. Germline V gives CDR1 MNHNY, CDR2 SVGAGI (reference sequence). The CDR3 extends over 12 amino acids. The CDR3 nucleotides are TGTGCCAGCAGCCCTCAGCGGGATACGCAGTACTTC. It specifies CASSPQRDTQYF.

This chain links TRBV5-8 with TRBJ2-7, with TRBD1 identical over 9 bases. The V and J ends lost 2 bases and 3 bases, in that order; junction bases with no gene match: 3. The germline V gene encodes CDR1 SGHTS and CDR2 YDEGEE. The CDR3 has 14 amino acids. Here the CDR3 reads CASSLRQGGYEQYF. In nucleotides, the CDR3 is TGTGCCAGCAGCTTACGACAGGGGGGCTACGAGCAGTACTTC.

The CDR3 reads CASSEKRDTQYF. The CDR3 DNA sequence: TGTGCCAGCAGTGAAAAGCGAGATACGCAGTATTTT. This chain uses TRBV6-1 with TRBJ2-3; D ambiguous. The CDR3 covers 12 residues. Germline V gene data show CDR1 as MNHNS and CDR2 as SASEGT. The V end was cut by 2 bases, the J end by 5 bases, with 5 bases between.

CDR3 amino acids: CASSQESGNEQFF. The CDR3 DNA is TGTGCCAGCAGCCAAGAGAGCGGGAATGAGCAGTTCTTC. The rearrangement uses TRBV7-6 and TRBJ2-1, with a possible D match to TRBD2 (6 bases). Deletions cut 5 bases from V and 7 bases from J, with 12 bases between. Germline CDR1 is SGHVS and CDR2 is FNYEAQ. The length of the CDR3 is 13 residues.

The gene calls are TRBV5-6 and TRBJ2-1, with 8 bases that match TRBD2. The CDR3 covers 15 residues. Trimming removed 4 bases from V and 10 bases from J; junction bases left unmatched: 13. Germline assignment: CDR1 SGHDT and CDR2 YYEEEE. The CDR3 spells CASSRWSGRIKEQFF. The DNA for the CDR3 is TGTGCCAGCAGCCGCTGGAGCGGGAGAATCAAGGAGCAGTTCTTC. Full variable domain (outside the CDR3, taken from reference TRBV5-6 and TRBJ2-1): DAGVTQSPTHLIKTRGQQVTLRCSPKSGHDTVSWYQQALGQGPQFIFQYYEEEERQRGNFPDRFSGHQFPNYSSELNVNALLLGDSALYLCASSRWSGRIKEQFFGPGTRLTVL.

This chain joins TRBV4-2 and TRBJ2-7; tentatively, D is TRBD2 (6 bases). V shed 0 bases and J shed 0 bases, with 15 bases lying between them. Germline V CDR1 and CDR2: LGHNA, YNFKEQ. The CDR3 contains 17 residues. Here the CDR3 DNA reads TGTGCCAGCAGCCAAGATGAGATGACTAGTCCCTCCTACGAGCAGTACTTC. Protein product: CASSQDEMTSPSYEQYF.

This chain connects TRBV7-8 to TRBJ1-4, with unresolved D. Per the germline V gene, CDR1 is SGHVS and CDR2 is FQNEAQ. Trimming removed 0 bases at V and 3 bases at J, with 11 bases between. The CDR3 spans 16 residues. The CDR3 DNA is TGTGCCAGCAGCTTAGCGCCAGCGAAGGCTAATGAAAAACTGTTTTTT. Amino acid sequence: CASSLAPAKANEKLFF.